Reported below is one TCR beta chain. The data were obtained in a study of technical replicates of blood from a few donors. TCRdb keeps only in-frame clones here, not all; method: immunoSEQ multiplex PCR. The table lists tens of thousands of clones, about nine tenths of them singletons. The germline V gene has CDR1 SGDLS and CDR2 YYNGEE. V lost 2 bases, J lost 3 bases, and 1 base stayed unmatched. This CDR3 has 16 residues. The specimen sequenced was T cells isolated from PBMCs. The rearrangement links TRBV9 to TRBJ2-2; 13 bases are shared with TRBD2. This TCR derives from a human donor in good health. CDR3 sequence (DNA): TGTGCCAGCAGCGTCACTAGCGGGAGGGACACCGGGGAGCTGTTTTTT. The encoded protein is CASSVTSGRDTGELFF.